This T cell receptor (beta chain) was retrieved from a study of shared clonotypes between healthy human individuals. Study observations and caveats: Among non-shared clonotypes, generation probabilities were lower than among those shared by all four donors.

Healthy adults negative for HIV, lacking recent acute infections or vaccinations, served as donors. Nashville, Tennessee was home to all donors, who were Caucasian adults. As regards this clone: Antigen: not known.

CDR3 length: 13 residues. Trimming removed 5 bases from V and 8 bases from J, with 13 bases in between. The V gene's germline CDR1 is SEHNR and CDR2 FQNEAQ (reference sequence). The protocol was immunoSEQ multiplex PCR, while the TCRdb copy is restricted to in-frame clones and leaves out a portion. The sample lists about 2 million clones; 90% to 95% were seen once. The sequencing input was naive CD4+ T cells sorted from blood. Regarding subset: CD45RA+ positively selected. This chain uses TRBV7-9 with TRBJ1-5; a possible D gene is TRBD1 (5 bases). The clonotype was recovered from a man aged 18 to 30 in good health. CDR3 protein: CASSPSGGEPQHF. Written as DNA, the CDR3 is TGTGCCAGCAGCCCCTCCGGAGGGGAGCCCCAGCATTTT.